These 20 T cell receptor beta chains originate from one sample sequenced in a study of T cells in Graves' hyperthyroidism and ophthalmopathy. RNA transcripts gave rise to amplified TCR beta CDR3 regions. First-round RT-PCR with HTBI primers amplified the TCR CDR3 region. TCRdb recomputed calls from the multiplex PCR reads with MiXCR, one row per CDR3 protein. The sample consists of roughly 720,000 distinct CDR3 sequences, 17% of them appearing once. Sequenced: blood. These TCRs come from a man in his fifties or sixties with Graves' hyperthyroidism.

This clonotype appeared many times. The V call is TRBV28, the J call TRBJ2-7; TRBD1 aligns across 7 bases. J was trimmed by 4 bases and V by 4 bases; bases with no gene match: 7. The CDR3 runs to 14 residues. Looked up from germline, CDR1 is MDHEN and CDR2 is SYDVKM. DNA for the CDR3: TGTGCCAGCAGTTACCCCGGGACAGCATACGAGCAGTACTTC. This sequence encodes CASSYPGTAYEQYF.

There are a few counts of this clonotype. The chain has TRBV5-1 and TRBJ2-3; 15 bases are shared with TRBD2. Trimming at V came to 4 bases and at J to 4 bases, leaving 7 bases not matched to a gene. Germline-derived CDR1 and CDR2 are SGHRS and YFSETQ. The CDR3 contains 17 residues. The CDR3 sequence: CASSPGLAGGGADTQYF. The CDR3 DNA sequence: TGCGCCAGCAGCCCGGGACTAGCGGGAGGTGGCGCAGATACGCAGTATTTT.

With respect to this clonotype: This sequence may be a read error, since a much larger clone differs from it by one base. The genes are TRBV2 and TRBJ1-6; D unclear. With 4 bases removed from V and 7 bases from J, the gap between germline ends came to 11 bases. This CDR3 comprises 14 residues. CDR1 is SNHLY, CDR2 FYNNEI, per germline. The chain's CDR3 is CASSGDDWNSPLHF. CDR3 DNA: TGTGCCAGCAGTGGCGACGACTGGAATTCACCCCTCCACTTT.

This clonotype was counted a few times. The CDR3 loop reads CASSDLYPSYEQYF. CDR3 coding DNA: TGTGCCAGCAGTGATCTATACCCCTCCTACGAGCAGTACTTC. The chain carries TRBV25-1 and TRBJ2-7; D ambiguous. Deletions cut 3 bases from V and 0 bases from J, with 9 bases between. In germline, CDR1 is MGHDK, CDR2 SYGVNS. CDR3 length: 14 amino acids.

This clonotype was seen ten or more times. The chain carries TRBV6-2 or TRBV6-3 and TRBJ2-4; 7 nucleotides line up with TRBD1. Trimming at V came to 1 base and at J to 0 bases, leaving 15 bases not matched to a gene. The germline V gene encodes CDR1 MNHEY and CDR2 SVGEGT. The CDR3 runs to 20 residues. In DNA form, the CDR3 reads TGTGCCAGCAGTTACTACCGGGACAGTCGACGAACCCTAGCCAAAAACATTCAGTACTTC. Amino acids: CASSYYRDSRRTLAKNIQYF.

The table lists this clonotype with a few counts. The chain joins TRBV30 to TRBJ1-1, with 7 bases aligning to TRBD1. CDR1 is GTSNPN, CDR2 SVGIG, per germline (reference sequence). The CDR3 consists of 16 residues. Trimming at V came to 3 bases and at J to 4 bases, leaving 14 bases not matched to a gene. CDR3 sequence reads: CAWRSRLGGPITEAFF. DNA for the CDR3: TGTGCCTGGAGATCCCGGCTAGGGGGCCCTATCACTGAAGCTTTCTTT.

This clonotype was counted a few times. The chain recombines TRBV10-1 with TRBJ2-1; 11 bases align to TRBD2. The CDR3 length is 18 residues. Trimming at V came to 3 bases and at J to 0 bases, leaving 7 bases not matched to a gene. CDR1 and CDR2 (germline): WNHNN, SYGVQD (reference sequence). CDR3 DNA: TGCGCCAGCAGTGATGTTAGCGGGAGGGCTAGCTCCTACAATGAGCAGTTCTTC. This encodes CASSDVSGRASSYNEQFF.

Concerning this clonotype: Since a much larger clone is just one base distant, this may be a read error. The CDR3 end shows no conserved phenylalanine or tryptophan, and so a read error is likely. The J gene is TRBJ1-2, the V gene TRBV7-3; 11 bases map to TRBD1. V shed 1 base and J 7 bases; nucleotides not matched to a gene: 5. The CDR3 is 15 residues long. The germline V gene has CDR1 SGHTA and CDR2 FQGTGA. The CDR3 nucleotides are TGTGCCAGCAGCTTAAATGGACAGGGGGCGGCTGGCTACACCCTC. It codes for CASSLNGQGAAGYTL.

This clonotype was recorded many times. The chain employs TRBV11-2 and TRBJ2-7; TRBD2 aligns across 16 bases. The CDR3 is 17 residues long. CDR1 is SGHAT and CDR2 is FQNNGV in the germline V gene. V lost 4 bases to trimming and J lost 2 bases; unmatched junction nucleotides: 5. The CDR3 DNA reads as TGTGCCAGCAGCTCAGGGACTAGCGGGAGGGCCCCCTACGAGCAGTACTTC. Translating it yields CASSSGTSGRAPYEQYF. The full variable domain, with the rest looked up from reference TRBV11-2 and TRBJ2-7, is EAGVAQSPRYKIIEKRQSVAFWCNPISGHATLYWYQQILGQGPKLLIQFQNNGVVDDSQLPKDRFSAERLKGVDSTLKIQPAKLEDSAVYLCASSSGTSGRAPYEQYFGPGTRLTVT.

This clonotype has at least ten counts. This chain joins TRBV11-1 and TRBJ2-5, with 10 bases that match TRBD1. The CDR3 consists of 15 residues. Germline V CDR1 and CDR2: SGHAT, FQDESV (reference sequence). Trimming took 5 bases from V and 5 from J; bases not matched to a gene: 8. As DNA, the CDR3 is TGTGCCAGCAGCCTCGGACAGGGGGAAGGGGAGACCCAGTACTTC. Translation gives CASSLGQGEGETQYF.

CDR3 coding DNA: TGTGCCAGCAGCGCCCTTGGAGGGACAGGGTTCAATGAGCAGTTCTTC. It translates to CASSALGGTGFNEQFF. The chain recombines TRBV9 with TRBJ2-1, with 9 bases fitting TRBD1. V gave up 3 bases and J gave up 6 bases; unmatched junction bases: 10. The CDR3 consists of 16 residues. Looked up from germline, CDR1 is SGDLS and CDR2 is YYNGEE.

This clonotype came up many times. The chain uses TRBV27 and TRBJ2-1, with D perhaps matching TRBD1 (6 bases). The germline CDR1 and CDR2 sequences are MNHEY and SMNVEV (reference sequence). Trimming cost V 4 bases and J 15 bases, with 16 bases left between them. This CDR3 has 12 amino acids. In DNA, the CDR3 is TGTGCCAGCAGTTGGGCTAGGACAGTACTGTTCTTC. Its protein product is CASSWARTVLFF.

This clonotype was detected a few times. The chain recombines TRBV11-1 with TRBJ1-6, with TRBD1 as a possible D gene (5 bases). In germline, CDR1 is SGHAT, CDR2 FQDESV (reference sequence). This CDR3 spans 15 amino acids. V was clipped by 2 bases and J by 7 bases, with 12 bases between them. CDR3 nucleotide sequence: TGTGCCAGCAGCTTACAGGGTAACGGGAATTCACCCCTCCACTTT. This sequence encodes CASSLQGNGNSPLHF.

This clonotype was detected ten times or more. V is TRBV10-3 and J is TRBJ1-1; D is possibly TRBD1 (5 bases). Germline loops: CDR1 ENHRY, CDR2 SYGVKD. This CDR3 is built from 16 residues. V lost 4 bases, J lost 3 bases, and 18 bases lay in between. Here the CDR3 reads CAISGGSGSGDTEAFF. In nucleotides, the CDR3 is TGTGCCATCAGTGGGGGAAGCGGTTCGGGGGACACTGAAGCTTTCTTT.

This clonotype came up many times. The rearrangement joins TRBV5-1 to TRBJ2-1, with 8 positions matching TRBD1. The germline V gene encodes CDR1 SGHRS and CDR2 YFSETQ. This CDR3 is built from 15 residues. V trimming: 4 bases; J trimming: 6 bases; junction bases outside the gene matches: 9. The chain's CDR3 is CASSPWDRKVNEQFF. CDR3 DNA: TGCGCCAGCAGCCCCTGGGACAGGAAAGTCAATGAGCAGTTCTTC.

This clonotype was counted between two and nine times. The chain recombines TRBV5-4 with TRBJ1-2; TRBD1 matches at 7 bases. This CDR3 comprises 15 residues. Germline V lookup: CDR1 SGHNT, CDR2 YYREEE (reference sequence). Trimming removed 2 bases from V and 0 bases from J; junction bases left unmatched: 4. CDR3 bases: TGTGCCAGCAGCTTAGGGGGCGCCCCTAACTATGGCTACACCTTC. It codes for CASSLGGAPNYGYTF.

This chain joins TRBV24-1 and TRBJ2-1; D tentatively reads TRBD1 or TRBD2 (6 bases each). Between the trimmed V and J ends, which lost 4 bases and 1 base, there was a span of 19 bases. From germline, CDR1 is KGHDR and CDR2 SFDVKD. This CDR3 has 18 amino acids. The CDR3 spells CATSDPRPGGTSYNEQFF. The CDR3 DNA reads as TGTGCCACCAGTGACCCGAGGCCGGGCGGGACATCCTACAATGAGCAGTTCTTC.

The table lists this clonotype with many counts. This sequence joins TRBV12-3 or TRBV12-4 and TRBJ1-5, with D maybe TRBD1 (5 bases). The CDR3 sequence is 15 residues long. Trimming stripped 2 bases from V and 3 bases from J, with 11 bases between. CDR3 sequence (DNA): TGTGCCAGCAGTTTATTACAGGAGGCCAATCAGCCCCAGCATTTT. It encodes CASSLLQEANQPQHF.

This clonotype came up many times. The V gene is TRBV2, the J gene TRBJ2-1; D might be TRBD1 or TRBD2, each matching 5 bases. CDR3 length: 14 residues. Trimming stripped 6 bases from V and 7 bases from J, with 16 bases between. Looked up from germline, CDR1 is SNHLY and CDR2 is FYNNEI. The DNA for the CDR3 is TGTGCCAGCAGGCCGGGACCTCCCGCGAATGAGCAGTTCTTC. This codes for CASRPGPPANEQFF.

This clonotype was counted many times. V and J are TRBV7-8 and TRBJ2-1; unclear D gene. Trimming removed 0 bases from V and 2 bases from J, with 11 bases in between. Germline loops: CDR1 SGHVS, CDR2 FQNEAQ. The CDR3 totals 16 residues. CDR3 protein: CASSLAGLVTYNEQFF. The CDR3, as DNA: TGTGCCAGCAGCTTAGCGGGTCTAGTGACCTACAATGAGCAGTTCTTC. Complete variable domain (other parts from reference TRBV7-8 and TRBJ2-1): GAGVSQSPRYKVAKRGQDVALRCDPISGHVSLFWYQQALGQGPEFLTYFQNEAQLDKSGLPSDRFFAERPEGSVSTLKIQRTQQEDSAVYLCASSLAGLVTYNEQFFGPGTRLTVL.